These T cell receptor beta chains were read from a single sample in a study of T-cell memory formation after mild COVID-19. TCRdb ran MiXCR on the 5' RACE reads and lists one entry per CDR3 protein. The repertoire holds around 200,000 distinct CDR3 sequences, with around 21% as singletons. The sequencing input was PBMCs or a T cell subset sorted from them (not recorded which). All receptors derive from an adult woman who had mild COVID-19 (a few samples of this study predate the infection). Cell type and time point are not known. Both conserved end residues are part of each CDR3. D genes are given only for firm matches. The size of a clone is reported for some rows only, either as once, few or many, or as a class for expanded clones.

d_call	clone_size	v_call	j_call	cdr3_aa	cdr3_nt
TRBD1	few	TRBV2	TRBJ2-1	CASIGTGASYNEQFF	TGTGCCAGCATCGGGACAGGGGCCTCCTACAATGAGCAGTTCTTC
NA	few	TRBV7-8	TRBJ2-1	CASSLSFDKDEQFF	TGTGCCAGCAGCTTGAGCTTCGACAAGGATGAGCAGTTCTTC
TRBD1	NA	TRBV7-3	TRBJ2-1	CASSLMTGGRDEQFF	TGTGCCAGCAGCTTAATGACAGGGGGCAGGGATGAGCAGTTCTTC
NA	few	TRBV5-1	TRBJ2-2	CASSWRRQGGYTGELFF	TGCGCCAGCAGCTGGAGGAGGCAGGGGGGTTACACCGGGGAGCTGTTTTTT
NA	NA	TRBV27	TRBJ1-5	CASSSRGNQPQHF	TGTGCCAGCAGTTCTAGGGGCAATCAGCCCCAGCATTTT
NA	few	TRBV6-5	TRBJ2-7	CASSYSVPYSYEQYF	TGTGCCAGCAGTTATTCGGTCCCGTACTCCTACGAGCAGTACTTC
TRBD1	many	TRBV12-3/TRBV12-4	TRBJ1-2	CASSLGGQGDYGYTF	TGTGCCAGCAGTTTAGGGGGACAGGGGGACTATGGCTACACCTTC
NA	NA	TRBV4-3	TRBJ1-2	CASSQGLIQGDNYGYTF	TGCGCCAGCAGCCAAGGATTAATTCAAGGGGATAACTATGGCTACACCTTC
NA	NA	TRBV6-5	TRBJ1-2	CASSNSAGGYGYTF	TGTGCCAGCAGTAACTCGGCGGGGGGCTATGGCTACACCTTC
NA	NA	TRBV9	TRBJ2-5	CASSDSDWETQYF	TGTGCCAGCAGCGATTCCGACTGGGAGACCCAGTACTTC
NA	few	TRBV4-3	TRBJ2-5	CASSQEGGLGETQYF	TGCGCCAGCAGCCAAGAGGGCGGCCTGGGAGAGACCCAGTACTTC
TRBD1	NA	TRBV2	TRBJ2-7	CASTEPRDSPYEQYF	TGTGCCAGCACCGAGCCCCGGGACAGTCCCTACGAGCAGTACTTC
NA	NA	TRBV27	TRBJ1-2	CASSLTLGAFLSGYTF	TGTGCCAGCAGTTTAACTCTGGGGGCCTTCTTGTCGGGCTACACCTTC
NA	NA	TRBV14	TRBJ2-7	CASSRLPLDEQYF	TGTGCCAGCAGCCGTCTCCCCCTCGACGAGCAGTACTTC
NA	NA	TRBV30	TRBJ1-6	CAWTPSSYNSPLHF	TGTGCCTGGACTCCGAGCTCCTATAATTCACCCCTCCACTTT
TRBD1	NA	TRBV7-9	TRBJ2-5	CASSSGQGIETQYF	TGTGCCAGCAGCTCCGGACAGGGGATCGAGACCCAGTACTTC
NA	few	TRBV13	TRBJ2-7	CASSLTRTSYYEQYF	TGTGCCAGCAGCTTGACGCGGACCTCTTACTACGAGCAGTACTTC
NA	NA	TRBV29-1	TRBJ1-2	CSVVLDGYTF	TGCAGCGTTGTACTGGATGGCTACACCTTC